This T cell receptor beta chain is drawn from a study of shared clonotypes between healthy human individuals. The study, taken as a whole, reports: Clonotypes shared by all four sorted-subset donors had higher generation probabilities than non-shared clonotypes.

CDR1 and CDR2 (germline): MGHDK, SYGVNS. V shed 5 bases and J 4 bases; nucleotides not matched to a gene: 5. This CDR3 spans 13 amino acids. Replicate PCRs from sorted subsets contained about 200 ng DNA, which is 30,000 to 35,000 T cell genomes. Generated by immunoSEQ multiplex PCR, the TCRdb table keeps only in-frame clones and is missing some. The table lists approximately 2,200,000 clones, around 93% of them singletons. To note about this clone: No antigen is known for it.

Terminally differentiated effector memory CD45RA+ cells were excluded from the naive CD8 cells, which were CD45RO-negative and positively selected for CCR7. The J gene is TRBJ2-7, the V gene TRBV25-1, with 7 bases matching TRBD1. The sequenced sample was naive CD8+ T cells from PBMCs. The receptor's source is a man aged 18 to 29 in good health. Some clones in this sample may be carry-over from other donors' samples. For the CDR3, the DNA is TGTGCCAGCAGTCGGCAGGGGGAGTACGAGCAGTACTTC. Encoded protein: CASSRQGEYEQYF.